These T cell receptor beta chains were read from a single sample in a study of CD8 T cells in ankylosing spondylitis. TCRdb passed the 5' RACE reads through MiXCR, listing each CDR3 protein once. The sample consists of 200,000 to 300,000 distinct CDR3 sequences, approximately 24% of them appearing once. The specimen sequenced was blood, either unsorted or a sorted T cell fraction (not recorded which). Every receptor here comes from a male donor with ankylosing spondylitis or in good health (not recorded which). Each CDR3 is given with its conserved first and last residue. The order of the fields is D gene, clone size, V gene, J gene, CDR3 protein, CDR3 DNA. The D gene is left open where the match is weak. The size entry is marked missing in some rows and otherwise reads once, few, many or a size class.

>TRBD2|many|TRBV5-5|TRBJ2-2
CASSSLAGEYTGELFF
TGTGCCAGCAGCTCCCTAGCGGGGGAGTACACCGGGGAGCTGTTTTTT
>TRBD2|many|TRBV20-1|TRBJ2-3
CSARLAGGSSTDTQYF
TGCAGTGCAAGACTAGCGGGGGGGTCTAGCACAGATACGCAGTATTTT
>-|few|TRBV20-1|TRBJ2-5
CSARDPGAGETQYF
TGCAGTGCTAGAGATCCCGGGGCAGGGGAGACCCAGTACTTC
>-|-|TRBV5-1|TRBJ1-6
CASRFIDSSSYNSPLHF
TGCGCCAGCAGGTTTATCGACTCAAGCTCCTATAATTCACCCCTCCACTTT
>TRBD2|many|TRBV20-1|TRBJ2-3
CSAALGGDTQYF
TGCAGTGCTGCCCTGGGGGGGGATACGCAGTATTTT
>TRBD2|few|TRBV20-1|TRBJ2-1
CSAAYRPSGGDEQFF
TGCAGTGCCGCATACCGCCCAAGTGGGGGGGATGAGCAGTTCTTC
>-|many|TRBV20-1|TRBJ1-4
CSAGGLFNEKLFF
TGCAGTGCTGGGGGACTGTTTAATGAAAAACTGTTTTTT
>-|few|TRBV12-3/TRBV12-4|TRBJ2-7
CASSNLDWSYEQYF
TGTGCCAGCAGCAACTTGGACTGGTCCTACGAGCAGTACTTC
>TRBD2|few|TRBV12-3/TRBV12-4|TRBJ2-5
CASRHGTSQTQYF
TGTGCCAGCAGACACGGGACTAGCCAAACCCAGTACTTC
>TRBD1|-|TRBV29-1|TRBJ1-1
CSVDGKGQGLTEAFF
TGCAGCGTTGATGGAAAGGGACAGGGCTTAACCGAAGCTTTCTTT
>TRBD1|-|TRBV5-1|TRBJ2-7
CASSWQGVTIDEQYF
TGCGCCAGCAGCTGGCAGGGGGTGACAATTGACGAGCAGTACTTC
>TRBD1|-|TRBV20-1|TRBJ1-6
CSAREDRGLSPLHF
TGCAGTGCTAGAGAGGACAGGGGGCTTTCACCCCTCCACTTT
>-|many|TRBV20-1|TRBJ2-7
CSARVPSYEQYF
TGCAGTGCTAGAGTGCCATCCTACGAGCAGTACTTC
>-|once|TRBV20-1|TRBJ2-5
CSAGDGKETQYF
TGCAGTGCGGGGGACGGGAAAGAGACCCAGTACTTC